A selection of T cell receptor beta chains follows, all from one sample in a study of T-cell memory formation after mild COVID-19. TCRdb recomputed calls from the 5' RACE reads with MiXCR, one row per CDR3 protein. In the table there are 410,000 or so distinct CDR3 sequences, less than 25% of which are singletons. Sequenced input: PBMCs or a T cell subset sorted from them (not recorded which). Receptors were obtained from an adult woman who had mild COVID-19 (a few samples of this study predate the infection). Cell type and time point are not known. The CDR3 runs from the conserved cysteine through the conserved F or W. D genes are given only for firm matches. Size is omitted from some rows. Given values are once, few, many or a class for expanded clones.

V: TRBV7-6; length: 16; D: .; size: few; J: TRBJ2-1; CDR3: CASSLWEPSEYNEQFF; DNA: TGTGCCAGCAGCTTATGGGAACCTAGCGAATACAATGAGCAGTTCTTC
V: TRBV20-1; length: 15; D: .; size: few; J: TRBJ1-5; CDR3: CSAKFGASEYQPQHF; DNA: TGCAGTGCAAAGTTCGGGGCGAGCGAATATCAGCCCCAGCATTTT
V: TRBV24-1; length: 13; D: .; size: .; J: TRBJ1-1; CDR3: CATSGWGNTEAFF; DNA: TGTGCCACCAGTGGATGGGGGAACACTGAAGCTTTCTTT
V: TRBV5-1; length: 13; D: .; size: many; J: TRBJ1-2; CDR3: CASSLGQVYGYTF; DNA: TGCGCCAGCAGCTTGGGACAGGTTTATGGCTACACCTTC
V: TRBV12-3/TRBV12-4; length: 16; D: TRBD1; size: few; J: TRBJ1-5; CDR3: CASSLASGQFNQPQHF; DNA: TGTGCCAGCAGTTTAGCCTCGGGACAGTTTAATCAGCCCCAGCATTTT
V: TRBV6-5; length: 14; D: TRBD1; size: few; J: TRBJ1-6; CDR3: CASSPGQGTSPLHF; DNA: TGTGCCAGCAGCCCGGGACAGGGGACTTCACCCCTCCACTTT
V: TRBV30; length: 13; D: .; size: many; J: TRBJ1-1; CDR3: CAWRTGPNTEAFF; DNA: TGTGCCTGGAGAACAGGACCGAACACTGAAGCTTTCTTT
V: TRBV7-9; length: 15; D: TRBD2; size: few; J: TRBJ2-3; CDR3: CASSFASGVTDTQYF; DNA: TGTGCCAGCAGCTTTGCTAGCGGGGTGACAGATACGCAGTATTTT
V: TRBV6-1; length: 14; D: .; size: few; J: TRBJ2-3; CDR3: CASTRGISTDTQYF; DNA: TGTGCCAGCACTCGGGGGATCAGCACAGATACGCAGTATTTT
V: TRBV7-6; length: 14; D: .; size: few; J: TRBJ2-5; CDR3: CASSDSTSRETQYF; DNA: TGTGCCAGCAGCGACTCGACTAGTAGAGAGACCCAGTACTTC
V: TRBV24-1; length: 12; D: .; size: .; J: TRBJ2-5; CDR3: CATSAGQETQYF; DNA: TGTGCCACCAGTGCAGGACAAGAGACCCAGTACTTC
V: TRBV7-2; length: 15; D: TRBD1; size: .; J: TRBJ1-2; CDR3: CASTTDRGHNYGYTF; DNA: TGTGCCAGCACCACCGACAGGGGGCACAACTATGGCTACACCTTC
V: TRBV7-9; length: 14; D: .; size: few; J: TRBJ1-1; CDR3: CASRPSTGNTEAFF; DNA: TGTGCCAGCAGACCCTCGACGGGGAACACTGAAGCTTTCTTT
V: TRBV20-1; length: 15; D: TRBD2; size: .; J: TRBJ2-1; CDR3: CSARRTSGRGNEQFF; DNA: TGCAGTGCTAGGCGCACTAGCGGGAGAGGTAATGAGCAGTTCTTC
V: TRBV6-2/TRBV6-3; length: 17; D: .; size: .; J: TRBJ2-5; CDR3: CASSYPAGFSPQETQYF; DNA: TGTGCCAGCAGTTACCCCGCGGGTTTTTCCCCCCAAGAGACCCAGTACTTC
V: TRBV7-3; length: 13; D: .; size: .; J: TRBJ1-1; CDR3: CASGLWMNTEAFF; DNA: TGTGCCAGCGGGCTATGGATGAACACTGAAGCTTTCTTT
V: TRBV9; length: 15; D: .; size: .; J: TRBJ1-4; CDR3: CASSAEPSGHEKLFF; DNA: TGTGCCAGCAGCGCAGAGCCCAGCGGCCATGAAAAACTGTTTTTT
V: TRBV4-1; length: 13; D: .; size: few; J: TRBJ2-5; CDR3: CASSQVRQETQYF; DNA: TGCGCCAGCAGCCAAGTAAGACAAGAGACCCAGTACTTC
V: TRBV5-1; length: 15; D: TRBD1; size: few; J: TRBJ1-1; CDR3: CASSLGGGDNTEAFF; DNA: TGCGCCAGCAGCTTGGGAGGGGGCGATAACACTGAAGCTTTCTTT
V: TRBV5-1; length: 15; D: .; size: many; J: TRBJ2-3; CDR3: CASSLDHSSTDTQYF; DNA: TGCGCCAGCAGCTTGGATCACAGTAGCACAGATACGCAGTATTTT
V: TRBV20-1; length: 14; D: TRBD1; size: .; J: TRBJ2-1; CDR3: CSARSNRGGNEQFF; DNA: TGCAGTGCTAGATCAAACAGGGGTGGGAATGAGCAGTTCTTC
V: TRBV2; length: 15; D: TRBD1; size: .; J: TRBJ1-5; CDR3: CASSLWQGANQPQHF; DNA: TGTGCCAGCAGTTTGTGGCAGGGGGCTAATCAGCCCCAGCATTTT
V: TRBV4-3; length: 15; D: .; size: few; J: TRBJ2-1; CDR3: CASSQRELPSIEQFF; DNA: TGCGCCAGCAGCCAAAGAGAACTCCCTTCGATTGAGCAGTTCTTC
V: TRBV9; length: 17; D: TRBD2; size: .; J: TRBJ2-1; CDR3: CASSVAELAGASGEQFF; DNA: TGTGCCAGCAGCGTAGCGGAACTAGCGGGGGCCTCAGGTGAGCAGTTCTTC
V: TRBV20-1; length: 15; D: TRBD2; size: .; J: TRBJ2-1; CDR3: CSARAGTSGNNEQFF; DNA: TGCAGTGCTAGGGCCGGGACTAGCGGCAACAATGAGCAGTTCTTC
V: TRBV5-1; length: 16; D: .; size: .; J: TRBJ2-1; CDR3: CASSLSLAFSYNEQFF; DNA: TGCGCCAGCAGCTTATCGTTGGCCTTCTCCTACAATGAGCAGTTCTTC
V: TRBV13; length: 18; D: .; size: .; J: TRBJ1-2; CDR3: CASSLGRLDARQNYGYTF; DNA: TGTGCCAGCAGCTTAGGCCGTTTAGACGCCCGACAGAACTATGGCTACACCTTC
V: TRBV5-4; length: 15; D: TRBD1; size: .; J: TRBJ1-1; CDR3: CASSPKKGGVDEAFF; DNA: TGTGCCAGCAGCCCAAAAAAAGGGGGCGTTGATGAAGCTTTCTTT
V: TRBV20-1; length: 14; D: .; size: .; J: TRBJ1-2; CDR3: CSAKGTIAPYGYTF; DNA: TGCAGTGCAAAAGGGACAATAGCCCCCTATGGCTACACCTTC
V: TRBV6-5; length: 16; D: TRBD1; size: .; J: TRBJ2-5; CDR3: CASSETGTGYQETQYF; DNA: TGTGCCAGCAGTGAAACCGGGACAGGGTACCAAGAGACCCAGTACTTC
V: TRBV18; length: 15; D: TRBD1; size: .; J: TRBJ2-7; CDR3: CASSLRQGLSYEQYF; DNA: TGTGCCAGCTCCCTAAGACAGGGGTTGTCCTACGAGCAGTACTTC
V: TRBV2; length: 12; D: .; size: .; J: TRBJ2-7; CDR3: CAGVRGDYEQYF; DNA: TGTGCGGGTGTTCGAGGGGATTACGAGCAGTACTTC